This T cell receptor (beta chain) was captured by sequencing in a study of response to subunit inactivated influenza vaccine. The CDR3 spans 12 residues. With V trimmed by 7 bases and J by 7 bases, 7 bases remained unmatched. Looked up from germline, CDR1 is LNHDA and CDR2 is SQIVND (reference sequence). TCRdb analysed the RT-PCR reads with MiXCR anew, one entry per CDR3 protein. This sample has about 780,000 distinct CDR3 sequences, with about 18% found just once. Specimen: PBMCs from blood, collected more than 4 days after vaccination. The TCR sequence derives from a man aged 45-65 years who received an inactivated influenza vaccine. This chain uses TRBV19 with TRBJ2-7; 7 nucleotides match TRBD1. This CDR3 reads CASNDRAGEQYF. The CDR3 bases are TGTGCCAGTAATGACAGGGCTGGTGAGCAGTACTTC.